One sample yielded the 25 T cell receptor beta chains listed below, sequenced in a study of T cells in Graves' hyperthyroidism and ophthalmopathy. There were TCR beta CDR3 regions amplified from RNA transcripts. A first-round RT-PCR of the TCR CDR3 used the HTBI primer set. A single record per CDR3 protein comes from TCRdb applying MiXCR to the multiplex PCR reads. The sample includes some 740,000 distinct CDR3 sequences, around 15% of them seen just once. Sample: blood. Receptors originate from a woman aged 18-29 years with Graves' hyperthyroidism.

V gene TRBV4-2 combines with J gene TRBJ2-1, with TRBD2 matching 8 bases. The trim removed 1 base at V and 6 bases at J, leaving 5 bases unmatched. The CDR3 runs 15 residues. Germline V gene sequence: CDR1 LGHNA, CDR2 YNFKEQ. CDR3: CASSQGGLGGNEQFF. CDR3 coding DNA: TGTGCCAGCAGCCAAGGGGGACTAGGAGGCAATGAGCAGTTCTTC.

In this sample, this clonotype turned up a few times. The V gene is TRBV2, the J gene TRBJ2-7, with 9 bases lining up with TRBD1. Germline values: CDR1 SNHLY, CDR2 FYNNEI. This CDR3 comprises 15 residues. J lost 5 bases, V lost 7 bases, and 12 bases had no gene match. As DNA, the CDR3 is TGTGCCAGCACCCCAGAGGGACAGGGCGCCCACGAGCAGTACTTC. Amino acid sequence: CASTPEGQGAHEQYF.

This clonotype came up many times. The chain combines TRBV7-9 with TRBJ2-7; tentatively, D is TRBD2 (6 bases). Deletions cut 5 bases from V and 2 bases from J, with 22 bases between. CDR3 length equals 17 residues. CDR1 is SEHNR, CDR2 FQNEAQ, per germline (reference sequence). In nucleotides, the CDR3 is TGTGCCAGCAGCGCGGGTGGGGGAGGTCTACTCACCTACGAGCAGTACTTC. The encoded protein is CASSAGGGGLLTYEQYF.

This clonotype was picked up a small number of times. The chain is built from TRBV20-1 and TRBJ1-5; maybe TRBD1 (5 bases). V was cut by 4 bases and J by 4 bases, with 17 bases left in between. The CDR3 spans 15 residues. Germline V gene lookup returns CDR1 DFQATT and CDR2 SNEGSKA (reference sequence). CDR3 DNA: TGCAGTGCTACCGAGGCCAGGGTGCTTAATCAGCCCCAGCATTTT. Translating it yields CSATEARVLNQPQHF.

This clonotype was seen at least ten times. This chain joins TRBV20-1 and TRBJ1-2; D remains unclear. The germline V gene encodes CDR1 DFQATT and CDR2 SNEGSKA (reference sequence). The CDR3 totals 13 residues. V lost 6 bases, J lost 3 bases, and 14 bases lay in between. The DNA for the CDR3 is TGCAGTGCACTTTTGGGTCGGTACTATGGCTACACCTTC. Residues: CSALLGRYYGYTF.

The V and J genes are TRBV24-1 and TRBJ2-1; no clear D. CDR3 size: 15 residues. Trimming cost V 2 bases and J 5 bases, with 12 bases left between them. From germline, CDR1 is KGHDR and CDR2 SFDVKD. Here the CDR3 reads CATSDSRTVDNEQFF. The CDR3 DNA is TGTGCCACCAGTGATTCACGGACGGTCGACAATGAGCAGTTCTTC.

This clonotype was detected ten times or more. The gene calls are TRBV7-2 and TRBJ2-3; D might be TRBD1 (6 bases). The germline V gene encodes CDR1 SGHTA and CDR2 FQGNSA. Trimming cost V 0 bases and J 2 bases, with 18 bases left between them. This CDR3 spans 18 amino acids. The CDR3 DNA reads TGTGCCAGCAGCTTAGCCCTGCAGGGGCGTCTCTCCACAGATACGCAGTATTTT. This encodes CASSLALQGRLSTDTQYF.

This clonotype was observed many times. The V call is TRBV11-2, the J call TRBJ2-7, with TRBD2 as a possible D gene (5 bases). The CDR3 contains 15 residues. Trimming cost V 0 bases and J 3 bases, with 12 bases left between them. Germline loops: CDR1 SGHAT, CDR2 FQNNGV. CDR3 protein: CASSLDPGGFYEQYF. The CDR3 nucleotides are TGTGCCAGCAGCTTAGATCCTGGCGGGTTCTACGAGCAGTACTTC.

V is TRBV4-3 and J is TRBJ2-1, with D maybe TRBD2 (5 bases). Germline V gene lookup returns CDR1 LGHNA and CDR2 YSLEER. The germline V and J ends were trimmed by 0 bases and 0 bases, with 15 bases remaining between them. This CDR3 has 18 amino acids. CDR3 region: CASSQEYRGSSSYNEQFF. DNA of the CDR3: TGCGCCAGCAGCCAAGAATACCGAGGGTCCAGCTCCTACAATGAGCAGTTCTTC.

V and J are TRBV27 and TRBJ2-3, with D perhaps TRBD2 (6 bases). CDR1 is MNHEY, CDR2 SMNVEV, per germline (reference sequence). The CDR3 consists of 16 residues. V was trimmed by 2 bases and J by 7 bases, leaving 19 bases between them. CDR3 in amino acids: CASSLNTGEFFNTQYF. Here the CDR3 DNA reads TGTGCCAGCAGTTTAAATACGGGAGAATTTTTTAATACGCAGTATTTT.

The sample holds many counts of this clonotype. CDR3 in amino acids: CASSPIRGLSSYEQYF. The CDR3, as DNA: TGTGCCAGCTCACCAATCAGGGGCTTGAGCTCCTACGAGCAGTACTTC. The chain combines TRBV18 with TRBJ2-7; D is perhaps TRBD1 (6 bases). This CDR3 comprises 16 residues. Germline V lookup: CDR1 KGHSH, CDR2 LQKENI. Trimming stripped 2 bases from V and 0 bases from J, with 14 bases between. The full variable domain, completed using reference TRBV18 and TRBJ2-7, is NAGVMQNPRHLVRRRGQEARLRCSPMKGHSHVYWYRQLPEEGLKFMVYLQKENIIDESGMPKERFSAEFPKEGPSILRIQQVVRGDSAAYFCASSPIRGLSSYEQYFGPGTRLTVT.

The table lists this clonotype with many counts. V is TRBV4-1 and J is TRBJ1-1; D may be TRBD1 (6 bases). The CDR3 consists of 18 residues. V was trimmed by 2 bases and J by 1 base, leaving 20 bases between them. Germline-derived CDR1 and CDR2 are MGHRA and YSYEKL. CDR3 protein: CASSQPTGRARKNTEAFF. The CDR3 DNA reads TGCGCCAGCAGCCAACCTACAGGGAGGGCGCGCAAGAACACTGAAGCTTTCTTT.

Only a few counts were recorded for this clonotype. The chain employs TRBV6-2 or TRBV6-3 and TRBJ1-5, with D unclear. Germline V CDR1 and CDR2: MNHEY, SVGEGT. The CDR3 runs to 11 residues. Trimming stripped 5 bases from V and 10 bases from J, with 9 bases between. The CDR3 DNA is TGTGCCAGCAGTCCCCTAGGTCCCCAGCATTTT. This encodes CASSPLGPQHF.

The genes are TRBV3-1 and TRBJ2-7, with D tentatively TRBD2 (5 bases). CDR3 length: 16 residues. Germline assignment: CDR1 LGHDT and CDR2 YNNKEL (reference sequence). Trimming cost V 4 bases and J 2 bases, with 18 bases left between them. In DNA, the CDR3 is TGTGCCAGCAGCCGCCCCAGTACGAACGGGGCCTACGAGCAGTACTTC. Protein sequence: CASSRPSTNGAYEQYF.

In the case of this clonotype: A much larger clone lies one base from this, so it may be a read error. This chain connects TRBV20-1 to TRBJ2-3; D is ambiguous. Germline assignment: CDR1 DFQATT and CDR2 SNEGSKA (reference sequence). Trimming removed 3 bases from V and 4 bases from J, with 8 bases in between. CDR3 length: 12 amino acids. For the CDR3, the DNA is TGCAGTGCTAGTCAAAGCGCAGATACGCAGTATTTT. This gives the protein CSASQSADTQYF.

The rearrangement joins TRBV5-1 to TRBJ2-1, with 7 positions matching TRBD2. V trimming: 4 bases; J trimming: 3 bases; junction bases outside the gene matches: 13. The germline V gene has CDR1 SGHRS and CDR2 YFSETQ. This CDR3 has 17 amino acids. The DNA for the CDR3 is TGCGCCAGCAGCAGCTTGCTGCTAGCGGATTTCTACAATGAGCAGTTCTTC. Translating gives CASSSLLLADFYNEQFF.

This sequence joins TRBV9 and TRBJ2-1, with TRBD1 as a possible D gene (5 bases). The CDR3 runs 15 residues. Germline-derived CDR1 and CDR2 are SGDLS and YYNGEE. The ends were cut back, 5 bases at V and 4 bases at J, with 16 bases in the middle. For the CDR3, the DNA is TGTGCCAGCAGTAGGGGCCCAGTAAATTACAATGAGCAGTTCTTC. It translates to CASSRGPVNYNEQFF.

In its sample, this clonotype was seen many times. J is TRBJ2-1 and V is TRBV7-9, with D unclear. Germline V gene sequence: CDR1 SEHNR, CDR2 FQNEAQ (reference sequence). Trimming pared 5 bases from V and 9 bases from J, leaving 14 bases between. This CDR3 has 13 amino acids. This chain's CDR3 is CASSPPTAGEQFF. CDR3 coding DNA: TGTGCCAGCAGCCCACCGACCGCCGGTGAGCAGTTCTTC.

The J gene is TRBJ1-2, the V gene TRBV12-3 or TRBV12-4; 8 bases match TRBD1. J was trimmed by 8 bases and V by 6 bases; bases with no gene match: 11. The CDR3 extends over 14 amino acids. As DNA, the CDR3 is TGTGCCAGCAGGGGGGGCAGGGGGCTAAGGGGCTACACCTTC. Its protein product is CASRGGRGLRGYTF.

Turning to this clonotype: Being one base from a much bigger clone, this may be a read error. The J gene is TRBJ1-1, the V gene TRBV5-5, with D uncertain. CDR3 length: 16 residues. Between the trimmed V and J ends, which lost 2 bases and 2 bases, there was a span of 16 bases. Germline lookup yields CDR1 SGHKS and CDR2 YYEKEE (reference sequence). CDR3 coding DNA: TGTGCCAGCAGCTTACCCCCGACGGGTTCTAACACTGAAGCTTTCTTT. Protein product: CASSLPPTGSNTEAFF.

V gene TRBV5-6 combines with J gene TRBJ2-5; perhaps D is TRBD1 or TRBD2 (5 bases each). Germline V lookup: CDR1 SGHDT, CDR2 YYEEEE. Trimming shortened V by 7 bases and J by 7 bases, and 20 bases separated the two germline ends. The CDR3 is made up of 14 amino acids. The chain's CDR3 is CASLQGTKAGTQYF. DNA for the CDR3: TGTGCCAGCTTACAAGGGACGAAGGCCGGGACCCAGTACTTC.

The chain recombines TRBV10-3 with TRBJ1-1; D uncertain. Germline V gives CDR1 ENHRY, CDR2 SYGVKD. There are 15 residues in the CDR3. V shed 7 bases and J shed 1 base, with 16 bases lying between them. In DNA, the CDR3 is TGTGCCATCAAGGGTCACTTCGTGGGGAACACTGAAGCTTTCTTT. It translates to CAIKGHFVGNTEAFF.

This rearrangement joins TRBV28 to TRBJ2-1; 10 bases map to TRBD2. The germline gives CDR1 MDHEN, CDR2 SYDVKM. The V segment lost 5 bases and the J segment 7 bases; nucleotides outside the gene matches: 11. The CDR3 runs 16 residues. CDR3 loop: CASSPPGRAGGNEQFF. In DNA, the CDR3 is TGTGCCAGCAGTCCCCCGGGGCGAGCGGGAGGGAATGAGCAGTTCTTC.

This clonotype appeared many times. This sequence joins TRBV12-3 or TRBV12-4 and TRBJ2-1; the match to TRBD2 covers 8 bases. The CDR3 consists of 19 residues. Trimming took 5 bases from V and 0 from J; bases not matched to a gene: 15. This chain's CDR3 is CASSRQASGPFPSYNEQFF. The CDR3 nucleotides are TGTGCCAGCAGTCGACAGGCTAGCGGGCCTTTTCCCTCCTACAATGAGCAGTTCTTC.

For this clonotype: A read error is likely, as this CDR3 ends without the conserved phenylalanine or tryptophan. J is TRBJ2-7 and V is TRBV6-1; 11 nucleotides line up with TRBD2. Germline loops: CDR1 MNHNS, CDR2 SASEGT. With 6 bases clipped from V and 0 bases from J, the junction kept 10 bases outside the gene matches. The CDR3 loop spans 17 amino acids. Here the CDR3 reads CASSPGSGLADSYEQYL. In nucleotides, the CDR3 is TGTGCCAGCAGCCCGGGGTCGGGACTAGCGGACTCCTACGAGCAGTACCTC.